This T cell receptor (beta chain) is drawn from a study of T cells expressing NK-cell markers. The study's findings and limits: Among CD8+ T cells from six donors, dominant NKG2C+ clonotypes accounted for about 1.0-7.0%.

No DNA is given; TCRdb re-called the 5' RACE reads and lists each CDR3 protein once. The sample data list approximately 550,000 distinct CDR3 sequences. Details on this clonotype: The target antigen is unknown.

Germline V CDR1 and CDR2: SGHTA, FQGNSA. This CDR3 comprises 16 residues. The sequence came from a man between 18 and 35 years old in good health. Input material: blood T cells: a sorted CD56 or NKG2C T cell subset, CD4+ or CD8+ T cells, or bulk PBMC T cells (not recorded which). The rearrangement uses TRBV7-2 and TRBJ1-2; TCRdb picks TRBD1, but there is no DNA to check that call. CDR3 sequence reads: CASSLEFRDRTYGYTF.